The present T cell receptor (beta chain) was sequenced within a study of T cell responses to AZD1222 COVID-19 vaccine. Regarding the study as a whole: The donor cohort was predominantly white British with a female majority, and clonal diversity may have been underestimated.

The J segment lost 9 bases and the V segment lost 5 bases, leaving 13 bases of the junction unmatched. The CDR3 sequence is 15 residues long. The germline V gene encodes CDR1 SGHTA and CDR2 FQGNSA. A note on this clone: The antigen remains undetermined.

Method: immunoSEQ multiplex PCR; TCRdb's copy keeps in-frame clones and lacks some. The sample lists fewer than 200,000 clones; 80% to 90% were seen once. The chain couples TRBV7-2 to TRBJ2-1; 7 bases align to TRBD2. Sequencing used peripheral blood, obtained 28 days after the second AZD1222 dose. The receptor was isolated from an adult who received the AZD1222 COVID-19 vaccine. The CDR3 here is CASSPRGSVAGEQFF. As DNA, the CDR3 is TGTGCCAGCAGCCCTAGGGGTTCGGTAGCGGGTGAGCAGTTCTTC. The entire variable domain, with the rest obtained from reference TRBV7-2 and TRBJ2-1, is as follows: GAGVSQSPSNKVTEKGKDVELRCDPISGHTALYWYRQSLGQGLEFLIYFQGNSAPDKSGLPSDRFSAERTGGSVSTLTIQRTQQEDSAVYLCASSPRGSVAGEQFFGPGTRLTVL.